What follows are 30 T cell receptor beta chains derived from one specimen sequenced in a study of blood T cell repertoires in COVID-19. The assay was immunoSEQ multiplex PCR, and TCRdb's table has in-frame clones only and misses some. The sample consists of some 30,000 clones, 80% to 90% of them appearing once. Sequencing was carried out using peripheral blood. These receptors originate from a man older than 75 with acute or convalescent COVID-19.

This chain uses TRBV2 with TRBJ2-5; D may be TRBD2 (7 bases). V was cut by 2 bases and J by 5 bases, with 12 bases left in between. The germline V gene encodes CDR1 SNHLY and CDR2 FYNNEI. The CDR3 consists of 14 residues. The CDR3 loop reads CASSELKGGETQYF. The CDR3 DNA follows: TGTGCCAGCAGTGAATTGAAGGGGGGGGAGACCCAGTACTTC.

This chain connects TRBV5-6 to TRBJ1-5; TRBD1 matches 8 bases. Germline trimming cut 4 bases from V and 7 bases from J; bases unmatched to any gene: 4. Germline CDR1 and CDR2: SGHDT and YYEEEE. CDR3 length: 13 amino acids. CDR3 loop: CASSEDRAQPQHF. DNA for the CDR3: TGTGCCAGCAGCGAGGACAGGGCCCAGCCCCAGCATTTT. Filled out from reference TRBV5-6 and TRBJ1-5, the complete variable domain reads DAGVTQSPTHLIKTRGQQVTLRCSPKSGHDTVSWYQQALGQGPQFIFQYYEEEERQRGNFPDRFSGHQFPNYSSELNVNALLLGDSALYLCASSEDRAQPQHFGDGTRLSIL.

This chain uses TRBV6-5 with TRBJ1-5; TRBD1 matches 9 bases. This CDR3 has 14 amino acids. The V gene end was trimmed by 6 bases and the J gene end by 6 bases; junction bases not matched to a gene: 6. Germline V gene sequence: CDR1 MNHEY, CDR2 SVGAGI. CDR3 DNA sequence: TGTGCCAGCAGCCAACAGGGGGCCTTTCAGCCCCAGCATTTT. Its translation is CASSQQGAFQPQHF.

V is TRBV5-5 and J is TRBJ2-1, with D unclear. CDR1 SGHKS and CDR2 YYEKEE come from the germline V gene (reference sequence). The CDR3 is 14 residues long. V was pared by 0 bases and J by 6 bases, with 10 bases between. The CDR3 DNA follows: TGTGCCAGCAGCTTGGGTTTGGAGTTCAATGAGCAGTTCTTC. It specifies CASSLGLEFNEQFF.

The chain links TRBV10-2 to TRBJ2-7; D is unresolved. V was cut by 4 bases and J by 7 bases, with 8 bases left in between. The V gene's germline CDR1 is WSHSY and CDR2 SAAADI. The CDR3 totals 11 residues. The CDR3 coding sequence is TGCGCCAGCAGTGCGAGCGATGAGCAGTACTTC. Translation gives CASSASDEQYF.

The J gene is TRBJ2-3, the V gene TRBV29-1, with TRBD2 identical over 10 bases. The CDR3 runs 14 residues. Germline V gene data show CDR1 as SQVTM and CDR2 as ANQGSEA. J lost 3 bases, V lost 7 bases, and 7 bases had no gene match. CDR3 nucleotides: TGCAGCGCTCAACTAGCGGGATATACAGATACGCAGTATTTT. It translates to CSAQLAGYTDTQYF.

CDR3 in amino acids: CASSLYSSLSNQPQHF. CDR3 in DNA: TGTGCCAGCAGCTTATACTCATCCCTCAGCAATCAGCCCCAGCATTTT. This chain links TRBV7-2 with TRBJ1-5; D not resolved. Germline CDR1 and CDR2: SGHTA and FQGNSA. This CDR3 has 16 amino acids. Trimming left V 2 bases short and J 1 base short, with 12 bases between.

The CDR3 loop is CASSGPGLTTGELFF. As DNA, the CDR3 is TGTGCCAGCAGCGGTCCGGGACTAACCACCGGGGAGCTGTTTTTT. This chain uses TRBV9 with TRBJ2-2, with 7 positions matching TRBD2. The trim removed 3 bases at V and 4 bases at J, leaving 6 bases unmatched. Germline lookup yields CDR1 SGDLS and CDR2 YYNGEE. The CDR3 has 15 amino acids.

V gene TRBV28 combines with J gene TRBJ2-2; tentatively, D is TRBD2 (7 bases). Trimming took off 8 bases at V and 5 bases at J, with 18 bases between the two ends. From germline, CDR1 is MDHEN and CDR2 SYDVKM. There are 15 residues in the CDR3. This CDR3 is CASGQGGAETGELFF. The CDR3 DNA sequence: TGTGCCAGCGGCCAAGGGGGGGCCGAGACCGGGGAGCTGTTTTTT. Variable domain in full (rest from reference TRBV28 and TRBJ2-2): DVKVTQSSRYLVKRTGEKVFLECVQDMDHENMFWYRQDPGLGLRLIYFSYDVKMKEKGDIPEGYSVSREKKERFSLILESASTNQTSMYLCASGQGGAETGELFFGEGSRLTVL.

The V and J genes are TRBV21-1 and TRBJ2-5; the table assigns TRBD1, which was not confirmed against the DNA. TRBV21-1 is designated a pseudogene. This CDR3 contains 13 residues. DNA for the CDR3: TGTGCCGCCCGAGGGACACCCCAAGAGACCCAGTACTTC. As protein: CAARGTPQETQYF.

V and J are TRBV7-9 and TRBJ1-4; 7 bases are shared with TRBD1. The CDR3 covers 15 residues. J gave up 8 bases and V 4 bases, and 10 bases lay outside the gene matches. Per the germline V gene, CDR1 is SEHNR and CDR2 is FQNEAQ (reference sequence). CDR3: CASSSSTGTAEKLFF. The CDR3 nucleotides are TGTGCCAGCAGCTCATCTACCGGGACAGCCGAAAAACTGTTTTTT.

The chain carries TRBV30 and TRBJ2-1, with D possibly matching TRBD2 (7 bases). V was shortened by 2 bases and J by 7 bases, with 15 bases between the two germline ends. The CDR3 is 14 amino acids. The germline V gene encodes CDR1 GTSNPN and CDR2 SVGIG (reference sequence). This CDR3 is CAWSRGGSVNEQFF. The CDR3 DNA sequence: TGTGCCTGGAGTAGGGGGGGATCAGTAAATGAGCAGTTCTTC.

The rearrangement uses TRBV10-3 and TRBJ2-1; 10 bases map to TRBD2. The germline gives CDR1 ENHRY, CDR2 SYGVKD. CDR3 length: 14 amino acids. J lost 6 bases, V lost 10 bases, and 9 bases had no gene match. The CDR3 bases are TGTGCCACCCGGGAACTAGCGGGGTCCAATGAGCAGTTCTTC. Encoded protein: CATRELAGSNEQFF.

This clone has just one count. The chain carries TRBV30 and TRBJ2-7, with D possibly matching TRBD1 (6 bases). The V end was cut by 2 bases, the J end by 3 bases, with 14 bases between. This CDR3 has 14 residues. Germline loops: CDR1 GTSNPN, CDR2 SVGIG (reference sequence). CDR3 coding DNA: TGTGCCTGGAGTAACGGGCACAGGGTCTACGAGCAGTACTTC. Translated: CAWSNGHRVYEQYF.

The chain is built from TRBV10-2 and TRBJ1-3; 7 bases are shared with TRBD1. Germline V gene lookup returns CDR1 WSHSY and CDR2 SAAADI. The CDR3 is 15 residues long. Trimming at V came to 7 bases and at J to 1 base, leaving 7 bases not matched to a gene. The CDR3 DNA follows: TGCGCCAGCAAGACAGGGCCTTCATCTGGAAACACCATATATTTT. It translates to CASKTGPSSGNTIYF.

This chain's CDR3 is CASDSGGDPYEQYF. The CDR3, as DNA: TGTGCTAGTGATTCCGGCGGAGATCCCTACGAGCAGTACTTC. The gene calls are TRBV12-5 and TRBJ2-7; D uncertain. Germline CDR1 reads LGHNT; CDR2 reads FRNRAP. V lost 7 bases, J lost 2 bases, and 15 bases lay in between. The length of the CDR3 is 14 residues.

The chain is built from TRBV30 and TRBJ1-2, with 8 bases identical to TRBD1. V shed 1 base and J 4 bases; nucleotides not matched to a gene: 2. The CDR3 runs to 13 residues. Germline CDR1 is GTSNPN and CDR2 is SVGIG (reference sequence). The CDR3 spells CAWSAGTGYGYTF. Written as DNA, the CDR3 is TGTGCCTGGAGTGCCGGGACAGGCTATGGCTACACCTTC.

The V gene is TRBV6-4, the J gene TRBJ2-1, with 15 bases that match TRBD2. Germline CDR1 MRHNA, CDR2 SNTAGT. This CDR3 is built from 15 residues. Trimming removed 4 bases from V and 9 bases from J; junction bases left unmatched: 4. This CDR3 reads CASSAWTSGRVEQFF. The CDR3 DNA reads TGTGCCAGCAGTGCCTGGACTAGCGGGAGGGTTGAGCAGTTCTTC.

This rearrangement joins TRBV6-5 to TRBJ1-1; 9 bases map to TRBD1. Trimming at V came to 4 bases and at J to 0 bases, leaving 6 bases not matched to a gene. Germline CDR1 and CDR2: MNHEY and SVGAGI. The CDR3 is 16 residues long. The chain's CDR3 is CASSSTGQGLNTEAFF. Written as DNA, the CDR3 is TGTGCCAGCAGTTCCACCGGACAGGGGTTGAACACTGAAGCTTTCTTT.

The chain recombines TRBV11-2 with TRBJ2-7; tentative D call: TRBD2 (7 bases). There are 15 residues in the CDR3. Trimming removed 2 bases from V and 3 bases from J, with 14 bases in between. Germline-derived CDR1 and CDR2 are SGHAT and FQNNGV. The CDR3 coding sequence is TGTGCCAGCAGCTTAACCCAGGGGACTAACTACGAGCAGTACTTC. It codes for CASSLTQGTNYEQYF.

In its sample, this clone was seen once. This sequence joins TRBV12-3 or TRBV12-4 and TRBJ2-3, with unresolved D. Trimming removed 6 bases at V and 4 bases at J, with 11 bases between. CDR3 length: 13 residues. The CDR3 reads CASRPLQADTQYF. In DNA, the CDR3 is TGTGCCAGCAGGCCACTGCAAGCAGATACGCAGTATTTT.

This chain links TRBV5-1 with TRBJ1-3, with D hard to call. Trimming removed 7 bases at V and 0 bases at J, with 14 bases between. The CDR3 covers 15 residues. Germline assignment: CDR1 SGHRS and CDR2 YFSETQ. CDR3 sequence: CASFQGPGSGNTIYF. In nucleotides, the CDR3 is TGCGCCAGCTTTCAAGGTCCAGGCTCTGGAAACACCATATATTTT.

The chain links TRBV7-8 to TRBJ1-3; 8 bases match TRBD1. This CDR3 has 15 amino acids. J lost 4 bases, V lost 5 bases, and 7 bases had no gene match. Germline V gene lookup returns CDR1 SGHVS and CDR2 FQNEAQ. In DNA, the CDR3 is TGTGCCAGCAGCGCTCGGACAGGGATAGGAAACACCATATATTTT. Residues: CASSARTGIGNTIYF.

The DNA of the CDR3 is TGTGCCAGTAGTATACGGGCGGGCGCGAACACCGGGGAGCTGTTTTTT. Protein: CASSIRAGANTGELFF. V gene TRBV19 combines with J gene TRBJ2-2, with a weak D call TRBD2 (5 bases). The ends were cut back, 2 bases at V and 0 bases at J, with 10 bases in the middle. Germline V gene data show CDR1 as LNHDA and CDR2 as SQIVND (reference sequence). CDR3 length equals 16 residues.

This rearrangement joins TRBV18 to TRBJ2-3, with D unresolved. Germline CDR1 is KGHSH and CDR2 is LQKENI. This CDR3 has 14 residues. Between the trimmed V and J ends, which lost 5 bases and 4 bases, there was a span of 13 bases. The CDR3 nucleotides are TGTGCCAGCTCAGCGGCCCCCACCCCAGATACGCAGTATTTT. Encoded protein: CASSAAPTPDTQYF.

The genes are TRBV9 and TRBJ1-1, with D perhaps TRBD1 (6 bases). Trimming cost V 4 bases and J 7 bases, with 20 bases left between them. The CDR3 runs 15 residues. Germline V gene sequence: CDR1 SGDLS, CDR2 YYNGEE. The CDR3 sequence is CASSLMAGTLSEAFF. Here the CDR3 DNA reads TGTGCCAGCAGCCTCATGGCTGGGACACTAAGTGAAGCTTTCTTT.

The genes are TRBV19 and TRBJ2-3, with 9 bases identical to TRBD2. Trimming removed 7 bases from V and 2 bases from J; junction bases left unmatched: 7. Germline V CDR1 and CDR2: LNHDA, SQIVND (reference sequence). CDR3 length: 15 amino acids. CDR3 DNA sequence: TGTGCCAGTAAAGTGACTAGCGGAAACACAGATACGCAGTATTTT. Translation: CASKVTSGNTDTQYF.

This clone appeared a few times. V is TRBV28 and J is TRBJ2-5, with a possible D match to TRBD1 (6 bases). V was pared by 5 bases and J by 5 bases, with 9 bases between. Germline CDR1 reads MDHEN; CDR2 reads SYDVKM. The CDR3 is 12 amino acids. CDR3 protein: CASSQGLETQYF. The CDR3 bases are TGTGCCAGCAGTCAGGGGCTTGAGACCCAGTACTTC.

This chain joins TRBV5-4 and TRBJ2-3, with 8 positions matching TRBD2. The CDR3 extends over 15 amino acids. V was pared by 5 bases and J by 5 bases, with 10 bases of the junction left unmatched. CDR1 is SGHNT, CDR2 YYREEE, per germline (reference sequence). CDR3 nucleotide sequence: TGTGCCAGCAGGGACAGCGGGAGAAACATAGATACGCAGTATTTT. Encoded protein: CASRDSGRNIDTQYF. The full variable domain, with the rest looked up from reference TRBV5-4 and TRBJ2-3, is ETGVTQSPTHLIKTRGQQVTLRCSSQSGHNTVSWYQQALGQGPQFIFQYYREEENGRGNFPPRFSGLQFPNYSSELNVNALELDDSALYLCASRDSGRNIDTQYFGPGTRLTVL.

The DNA for the CDR3 is TGTGCCAGTAGTATCCCCGCTTCCGAGGGGGAGCGCCCCTACGAGCAGTACTTC. Translated, it gives CASSIPASEGERPYEQYF. The chain recombines TRBV19 with TRBJ2-7, with D perhaps TRBD1 (6 bases). V gave up 3 bases and J gave up 2 bases, with 23 bases separating them. The germline CDR1 and CDR2 sequences are LNHDA and SQIVND (reference sequence). The CDR3 runs to 18 residues.